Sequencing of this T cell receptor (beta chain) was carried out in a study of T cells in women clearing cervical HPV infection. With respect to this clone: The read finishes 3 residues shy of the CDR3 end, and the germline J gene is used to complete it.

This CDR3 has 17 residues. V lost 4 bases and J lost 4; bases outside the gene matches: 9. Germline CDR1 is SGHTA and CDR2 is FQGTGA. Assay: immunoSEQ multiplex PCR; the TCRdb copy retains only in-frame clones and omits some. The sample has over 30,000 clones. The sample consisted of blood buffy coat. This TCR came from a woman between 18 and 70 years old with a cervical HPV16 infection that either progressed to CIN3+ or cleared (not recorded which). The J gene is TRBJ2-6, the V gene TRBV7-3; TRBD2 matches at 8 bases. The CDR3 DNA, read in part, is TGTGCCAGCAGCTCCGGGGGGGCCGGAGGAGGGGCCAACGTC. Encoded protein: CASSSGGAGGGANV. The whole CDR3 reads CASSSGGAGGGANVLTF.